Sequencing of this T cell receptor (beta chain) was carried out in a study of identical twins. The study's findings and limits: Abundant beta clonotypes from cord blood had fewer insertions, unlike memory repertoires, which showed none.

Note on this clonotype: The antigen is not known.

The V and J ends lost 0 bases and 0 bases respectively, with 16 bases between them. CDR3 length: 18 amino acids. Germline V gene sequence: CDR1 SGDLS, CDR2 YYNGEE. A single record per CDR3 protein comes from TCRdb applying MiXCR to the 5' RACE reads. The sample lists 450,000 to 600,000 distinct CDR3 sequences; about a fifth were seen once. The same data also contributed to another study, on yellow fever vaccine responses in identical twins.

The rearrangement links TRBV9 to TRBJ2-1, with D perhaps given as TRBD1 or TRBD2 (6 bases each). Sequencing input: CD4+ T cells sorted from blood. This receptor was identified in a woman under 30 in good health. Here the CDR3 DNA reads TGTGCCAGCAGCGTAGCTCTGGGGGGCGCGGGCTCCTACAATGAGCAGTTCTTC. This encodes CASSVALGGAGSYNEQFF.